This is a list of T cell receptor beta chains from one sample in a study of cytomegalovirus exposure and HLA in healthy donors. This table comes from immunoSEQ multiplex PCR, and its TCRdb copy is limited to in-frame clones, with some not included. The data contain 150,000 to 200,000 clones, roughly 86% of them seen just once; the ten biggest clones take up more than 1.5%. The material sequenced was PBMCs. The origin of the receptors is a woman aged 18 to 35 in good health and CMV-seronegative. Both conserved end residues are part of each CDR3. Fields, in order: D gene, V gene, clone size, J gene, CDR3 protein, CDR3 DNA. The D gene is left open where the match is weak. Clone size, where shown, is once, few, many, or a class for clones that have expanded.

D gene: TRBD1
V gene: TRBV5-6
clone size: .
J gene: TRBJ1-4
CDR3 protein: CASSGPGQGWEKLFF
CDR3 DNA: TGTGCCAGCAGCGGTCCGGGACAGGGTTGGGAAAAACTGTTTTTT

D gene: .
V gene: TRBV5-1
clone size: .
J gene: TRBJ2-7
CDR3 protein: CASSSFDPSSYEQYF
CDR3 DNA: TGCGCCAGCAGCTCGTTTGATCCTAGCTCCTACGAGCAGTACTTC

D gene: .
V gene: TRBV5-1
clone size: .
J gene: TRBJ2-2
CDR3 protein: CASSAGLPFGTGELFF
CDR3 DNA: TGCGCCAGCAGCGCGGGACTTCCCTTTGGCACCGGGGAGCTGTTTTTT

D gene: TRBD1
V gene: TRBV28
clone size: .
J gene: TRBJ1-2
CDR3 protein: CASSSGTGGAKGYTF
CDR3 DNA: TGTGCCAGCAGTTCGGGGACAGGGGGCGCGAAGGGCTACACCTTC

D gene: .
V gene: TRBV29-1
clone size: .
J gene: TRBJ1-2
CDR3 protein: CSVAGVGTTGGYGYTF
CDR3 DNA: TGCAGCGTCGCCGGCGTTGGGACCACCGGGGGTTATGGCTACACCTTC

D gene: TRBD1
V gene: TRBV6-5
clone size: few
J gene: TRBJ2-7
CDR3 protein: CASSLTGDPTYEQYF
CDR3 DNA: TGTGCCAGCAGTTTAACAGGGGACCCCACCTACGAGCAGTACTTC

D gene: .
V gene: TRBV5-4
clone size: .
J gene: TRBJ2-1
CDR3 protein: CASSLRQNLYNEQFF
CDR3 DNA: TGTGCCAGCAGCTTGCGTCAGAACCTCTACAATGAGCAGTTCTTC

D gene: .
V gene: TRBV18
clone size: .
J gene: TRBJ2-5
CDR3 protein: CASSPTRGRGPETQYF
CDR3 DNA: TGTGCCAGCTCTCCTACAAGGGGGAGGGGACCGGAGACCCAGTACTTC

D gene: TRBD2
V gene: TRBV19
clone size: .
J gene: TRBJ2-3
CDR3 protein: CASSGGRIADTQYF
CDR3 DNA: TGTGCCAGTAGCGGCGGGAGGATCGCAGATACGCAGTATTTT

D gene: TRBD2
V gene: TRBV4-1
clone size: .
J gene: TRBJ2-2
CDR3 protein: CASSRGLATGELFF
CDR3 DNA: TGCGCCAGCAGCAGAGGACTAGCCACCGGGGAGCTGTTTTTT

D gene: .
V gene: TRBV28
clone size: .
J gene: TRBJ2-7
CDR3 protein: CASQQGTTYEQYF
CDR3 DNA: TGTGCCAGTCAGCAGGGGACAACCTACGAGCAGTACTTC

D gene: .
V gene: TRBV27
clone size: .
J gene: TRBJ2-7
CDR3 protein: CASSFRGSIYEQYF
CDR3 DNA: TGTGCCAGCAGTTTCCGCGGATCCATATACGAGCAGTACTTC

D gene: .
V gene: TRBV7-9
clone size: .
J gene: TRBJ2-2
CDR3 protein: CASSLGGESGELFF
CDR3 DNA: TGTGCCAGCAGCTTAGGGGGCGAGTCCGGGGAGCTGTTTTTT

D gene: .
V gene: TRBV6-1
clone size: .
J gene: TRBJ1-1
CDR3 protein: CASSDRGGVIEAFF
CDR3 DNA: TGTGCCAGCAGTGACCGGGGGGGTGTGATAGAAGCTTTCTTT

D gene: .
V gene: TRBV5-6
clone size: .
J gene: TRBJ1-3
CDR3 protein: CASSLGGVHTIYF
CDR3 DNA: TGTGCCAGCAGCTTGGGCGGGGTTCACACCATATATTTT

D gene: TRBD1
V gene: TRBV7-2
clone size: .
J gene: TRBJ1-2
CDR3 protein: CASSPRRTGNGYTF
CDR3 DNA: TGTGCCAGCAGCCCCCGGAGGACAGGGAATGGCTACACCTTC

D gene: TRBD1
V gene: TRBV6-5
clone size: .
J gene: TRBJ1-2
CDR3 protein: CASSLGGQGLYGYTF
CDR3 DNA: TGTGCCAGCAGTCTCGGGGGACAGGGTTTATATGGCTACACCTTC